This T cell receptor (beta chain) was obtained from a study of T cell responses to AZD1222 COVID-19 vaccine. Germline values: CDR1 SQVTM, CDR2 ANQGSEA. V dropped 3 bases and J dropped 7 bases, with 10 bases sitting between them. There are 11 residues in the CDR3. Profiled with immunoSEQ multiplex PCR; TCRdb holds only in-frame clones, not every one. The sample lists 130,000 to 150,000 clones, approximately 90% occurring once. This chain joins TRBV29-1 and TRBJ2-7, with a possible D match to TRBD1 (6 bases). This TCR came from an adult in good health. The sequences come from peripheral blood, collected on day 0 of AZD1222 vaccination. DNA of the CDR3: TGCAGCGTTGACCAGGGGAGAGAGCAGTACTTC. It yields the protein CSVDQGREQYF.